This paragraph covers one TCR beta chain sequence. The target of this receptor is not known. No much larger clonotype is one base removed from it; base qualities were not supplied. Library creation used the immunoSEQ multiplex PCR assay. T-cell receptor beta chain repertoire sequencing was performed alongside a 770-gene immune expression panel. TCRdb obtained this table from immuneACCESS and retained in-frame rearrangements with V and J assigned. These tables miss some clones; where compared with another copy, unresolved V genes account for less than half of the shortfall, and the remainder is unexplained. This sample comprises about 16,000 clones, over 75% of them detected only once. 7.7% of the sample is held by the ten biggest clonotypes. The cohort was made up of a few dozen patients with surgically resected non-small-cell lung cancer, each of whom had both a primary tumor specimen and a brain metastasis specimen. The tumor specimens used were formalin-fixed, paraffin-embedded tissues taken from archives.

The germline V gene specifies SGHRS as CDR1 and YFSETQ as CDR2. Reading from cysteine to phenylalanine, the CDR3 counts 15 amino acids. Only CDR3 DNA remains: 45 bases, in frame from the first base. Germline trimming: 3 bases from V, 6 bases from J; junction bases outside gene matches: 7. These data originate in a study of brain metastases from non-small cell lung cancer (dated by TCRdb to between 2018 and 2021). For the wider study: The study profiled the immune microenvironment of paired resected primary tumors and brain metastases from non-small-cell lung cancer patients.

General study outcomes and caveats: TCR repertoires were found to be largely shared between paired brain metastases and primary tumors, although sparse T-cell densities were observed in the brain metastases. T-cell clones were apparently expanded in roughly 60% of brain metastases relative to the matched primary tumors. T-cell infiltration was lower in brain metastases than in primary tumors (P < 0.001).

This clonotype was obtained from a donor at least 40 years old with non-small cell lung cancer. The source material was primary lung tumor tissue. The sample's cell subset or site label is to be understood as: primary lung tumor paired with brain metastasis. The rearrangement joined TRBV5-1 to TRBJ1-2; 11 bases in the junction line up with TRBD1. The DNA is TGCGCCAGCAGCTGGACAGGGGGCGAACGAAATGGCTACACCTTC. It translates as CASSWTGGERNGYTF. Supplemented by the reference TRBV5-1 and TRBJ1-2 proteins around the CDR3, the complete variable domain is KAGVTQTPRYLIKTRGQQVTLSCSPISGHRSVSWYQQTPGQGLQFLFEYFSETQRNKGNFPGRFSGRQFSNSRSEMNVSTLELGDSALYLCASSWTGGERNGYTFGSGTRLTVV.